The source of this T cell receptor (beta chain) is a study of spatial heterogeneity in lung cancer. At the level of the study: Sequencing covered available follow-up PBMC samples collected a median of around two years after resection.

In this sample, this clonotype turned up many times. The antigen remains unidentified. The study, taken as a whole, reports: Blood carried ubiquitous expanded tumor TCRs more at resection than follow-up.

The time point: blood at routine non-recurrence follow-up after resection. Tumor, nontumor lung or frozen PBMC supplied whole RNA, sequenced without sorting. The library protocol tagged each TCR cDNA with a unique molecular identifier. One entry per CDR3 protein results from TCRdb running MiXCR on the 5' RACE reads. The data contain approximately 56,000 distinct CDR3 sequences, more than 6.5% of them singletons. This material consisted of PBMCs, taken at follow-up. The TCR sequence derives from a female donor with early-stage non-small cell lung cancer.

CDR3 DNA sequence: TGCGCCAGCAGCGCCGGGACCACCTTTATCGAGACCCAGTACTTC. The encoded protein is CASSAGTTFIETQYF. The chain uses TRBV5-1 and TRBJ2-5, with D perhaps being TRBD1 or TRBD2 (5 bases each). CDR3 length equals 15 residues. The germline V gene encodes CDR1 SGHRS and CDR2 YFSETQ. Trimming pared 4 bases from V and 5 bases from J, leaving 18 bases between.